These 5 T cell receptor beta chains share one sample of origin, sequenced in a study of cytomegalovirus exposure and HLA in healthy donors. PCR primers comprised 60 Vbeta and 13 Jbeta primers. Only in-frame clones appear in the TCRdb table, and some are missing; sequencing was by immunoSEQ multiplex PCR. Among under 200,000 clones listed, around 79% were seen once. Sequencing was carried out using PBMCs. All receptors come from a woman between 40 and 50 years old in good health and CMV-seronegative.

The V gene is TRBV4-3, the J gene TRBJ2-3, with 9 bases aligning to TRBD1. J was trimmed by 4 bases and V by 0 bases; bases with no gene match: 2. CDR1 is LGHNA and CDR2 is YSLEER in the germline V gene. The CDR3 has 15 residues. Here the CDR3 DNA reads TGCGCCAGCAGCCAAGAGGGACAGGGTCCAGATACGCAGTATTTT. This translates into CASSQEGQGPDTQYF.

The chain carries TRBV9 and TRBJ1-2; D might be TRBD1 (5 bases). CDR1 and CDR2 (germline): SGDLS, YYNGEE. The CDR3 sequence is 16 residues long. Trimming cost V 0 bases and J 4 bases, with 16 bases left between them. Here the CDR3 reads CASSVDTRGRGYGYTF. CDR3 nucleotides: TGTGCCAGCAGCGTAGATACGCGGGGAAGGGGCTATGGCTACACCTTC.

The V gene is TRBV9, the J gene TRBJ2-1; no definite D call. Germline V gene sequence: CDR1 SGDLS, CDR2 YYNGEE. V shed 0 bases and J shed 9 bases, with 10 bases lying between them. This CDR3 contains 13 residues. CDR3 in amino acids: CASSVDPGSEQFF. CDR3 in DNA: TGTGCCAGCAGCGTAGACCCGGGTAGTGAGCAGTTCTTC.

The chain uses TRBV5-4 and TRBJ1-6; no clear D gene. The CDR3 has 14 amino acids. CDR1 and CDR2 from the germline V gene are SGHNT and YYREEE (reference sequence). Deletions cut 0 bases from V and 7 bases from J, with 8 bases between. This CDR3 is CASSLAQSNSPLHF. The CDR3 DNA reads TGTGCCAGCAGCTTGGCACAGAGCAATTCACCCCTCCACTTT.

This clone was seen only a few times. The V call is TRBV4-1, the J call TRBJ1-1, with TRBD1 matching 8 bases. The trim removed 4 bases at V and 0 bases at J, leaving 1 base unmatched. The CDR3 sequence is 14 residues long. Germline values: CDR1 MGHRA, CDR2 YSYEKL. CDR3 nucleotides: TGCGCCAGCAGCCGACAGGGGATGAACACTGAAGCTTTCTTT. This translates into CASSRQGMNTEAFF.